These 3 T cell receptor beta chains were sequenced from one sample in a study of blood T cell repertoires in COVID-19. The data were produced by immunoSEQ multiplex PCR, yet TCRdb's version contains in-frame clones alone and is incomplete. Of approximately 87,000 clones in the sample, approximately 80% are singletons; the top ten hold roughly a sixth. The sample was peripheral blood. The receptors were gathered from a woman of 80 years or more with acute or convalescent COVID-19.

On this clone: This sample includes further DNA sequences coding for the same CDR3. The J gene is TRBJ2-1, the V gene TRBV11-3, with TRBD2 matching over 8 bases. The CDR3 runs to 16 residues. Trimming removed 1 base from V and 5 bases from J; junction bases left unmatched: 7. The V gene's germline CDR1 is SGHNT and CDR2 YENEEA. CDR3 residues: CASSLGLAGLNNEQFF. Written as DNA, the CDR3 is TGTGCCAGCAGCTTAGGCCTAGCGGGCCTAAACAATGAGCAGTTCTTC.

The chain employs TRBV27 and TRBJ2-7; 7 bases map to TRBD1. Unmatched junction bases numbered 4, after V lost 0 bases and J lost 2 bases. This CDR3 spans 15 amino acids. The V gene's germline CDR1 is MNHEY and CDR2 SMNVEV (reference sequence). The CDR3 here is CASSLSDRTPYEQYF. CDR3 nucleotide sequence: TGTGCCAGCAGTTTATCGGACAGGACCCCCTACGAGCAGTACTTC.

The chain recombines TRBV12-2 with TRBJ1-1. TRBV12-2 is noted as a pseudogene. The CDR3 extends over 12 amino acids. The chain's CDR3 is CASRLVSTEAFF. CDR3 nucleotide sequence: TGTGCAAGTCGCTTAGTGAGCACTGAAGCTTTCTTT.